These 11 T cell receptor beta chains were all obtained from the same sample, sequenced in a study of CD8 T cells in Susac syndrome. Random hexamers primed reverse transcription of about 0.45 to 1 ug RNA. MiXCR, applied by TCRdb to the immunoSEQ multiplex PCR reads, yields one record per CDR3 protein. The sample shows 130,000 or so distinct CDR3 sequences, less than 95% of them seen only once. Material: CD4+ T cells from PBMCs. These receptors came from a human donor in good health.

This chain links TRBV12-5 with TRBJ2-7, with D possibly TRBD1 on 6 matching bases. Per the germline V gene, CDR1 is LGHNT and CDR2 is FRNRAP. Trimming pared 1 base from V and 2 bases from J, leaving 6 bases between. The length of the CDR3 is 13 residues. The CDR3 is CASGLDRAYEQYF. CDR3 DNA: TGTGCTAGTGGTTTGGACAGGGCCTACGAGCAGTACTTC.

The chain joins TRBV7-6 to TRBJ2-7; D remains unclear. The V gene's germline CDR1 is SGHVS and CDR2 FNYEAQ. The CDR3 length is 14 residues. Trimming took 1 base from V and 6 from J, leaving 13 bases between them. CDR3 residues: CASSLEVARTEQYF. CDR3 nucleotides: TGTGCCAGCAGCTTAGAAGTGGCTAGAACCGAGCAGTACTTC. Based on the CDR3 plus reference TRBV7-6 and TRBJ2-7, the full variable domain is GAGVSQSPRYKVTKRGQDVALRCDPISGHVSLYWYRQALGQGPEFLTYFNYEAQQDKSGLPNDRFSAERPEGSISTLTIQRTEQRDSAMYRCASSLEVARTEQYFGPGTRLTVT.

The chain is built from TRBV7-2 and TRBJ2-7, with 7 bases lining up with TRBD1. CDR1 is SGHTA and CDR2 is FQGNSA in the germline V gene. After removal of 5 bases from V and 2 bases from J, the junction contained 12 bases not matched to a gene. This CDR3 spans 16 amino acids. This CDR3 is CASSPRLGQKTYEQYF. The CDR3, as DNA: TGTGCCAGCAGCCCCCGCTTGGGACAGAAGACCTACGAGCAGTACTTC.

CDR3 nucleotides: TGTGCCAGCAGCTCCTTAGCGGACCGCACAGATACGCAGTATTTT. This sequence encodes CASSSLADRTDTQYF. This chain links TRBV7-3 with TRBJ2-3, with a possible D match to TRBD2 (6 bases). The CDR3 spans 15 residues. The V end lost 4 bases, the J end lost 1 base, and 12 bases lay between the germline ends. Germline V gene sequence: CDR1 SGHTA, CDR2 FQGTGA.

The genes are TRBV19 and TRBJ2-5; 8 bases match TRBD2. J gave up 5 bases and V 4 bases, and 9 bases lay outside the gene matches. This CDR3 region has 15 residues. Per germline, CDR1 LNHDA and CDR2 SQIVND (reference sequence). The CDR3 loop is CASSREKASGETQYF. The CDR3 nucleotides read TGTGCCAGTAGTAGAGAGAAGGCTAGCGGGGAGACCCAGTACTTC.

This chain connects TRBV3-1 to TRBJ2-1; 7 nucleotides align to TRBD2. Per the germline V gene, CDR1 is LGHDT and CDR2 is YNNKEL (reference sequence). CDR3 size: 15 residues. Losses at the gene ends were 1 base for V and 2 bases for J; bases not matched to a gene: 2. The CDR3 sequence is CASSQAAGAYNEQFF. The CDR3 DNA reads TGTGCCAGCAGCCAAGCTGCGGGAGCCTACAATGAGCAGTTCTTC.

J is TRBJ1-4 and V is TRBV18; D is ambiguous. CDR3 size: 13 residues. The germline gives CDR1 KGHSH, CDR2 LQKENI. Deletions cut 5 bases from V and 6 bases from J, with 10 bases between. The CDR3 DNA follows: TGTGCCAGCTCAACGGCATTTGATGAAAAACTGTTTTTT. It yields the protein CASSTAFDEKLFF.

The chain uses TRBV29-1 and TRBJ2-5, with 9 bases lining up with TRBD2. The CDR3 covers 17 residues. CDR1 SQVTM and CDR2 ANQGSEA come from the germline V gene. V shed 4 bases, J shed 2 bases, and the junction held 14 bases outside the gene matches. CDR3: CSVAKLDRLAAQETQYF. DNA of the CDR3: TGCAGCGTTGCTAAGCTAGATCGACTAGCGGCACAAGAGACCCAGTACTTC.

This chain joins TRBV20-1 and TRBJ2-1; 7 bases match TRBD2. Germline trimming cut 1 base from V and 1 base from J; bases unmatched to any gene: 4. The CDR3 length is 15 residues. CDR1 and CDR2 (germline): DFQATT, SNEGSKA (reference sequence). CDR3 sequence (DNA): TGCAGTGCTAGAGGGGGCGGGAGTTCCTACAATGAGCAGTTCTTC. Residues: CSARGGGSSYNEQFF.

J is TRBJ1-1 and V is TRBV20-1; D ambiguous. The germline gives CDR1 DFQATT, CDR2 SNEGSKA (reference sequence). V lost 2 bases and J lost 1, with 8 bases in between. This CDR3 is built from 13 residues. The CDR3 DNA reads TGCAGTGCTAGAAGGCAGGCGAACACTGAAGCTTTCTTT. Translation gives CSARRQANTEAFF.

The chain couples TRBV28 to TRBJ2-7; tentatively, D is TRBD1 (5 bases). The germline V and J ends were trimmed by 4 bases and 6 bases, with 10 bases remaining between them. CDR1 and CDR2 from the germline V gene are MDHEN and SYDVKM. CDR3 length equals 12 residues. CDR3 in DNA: TGTGCCAGCAGTTCTCTGGGGCGCGAGCAGTACTTC. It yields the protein CASSSLGREQYF.